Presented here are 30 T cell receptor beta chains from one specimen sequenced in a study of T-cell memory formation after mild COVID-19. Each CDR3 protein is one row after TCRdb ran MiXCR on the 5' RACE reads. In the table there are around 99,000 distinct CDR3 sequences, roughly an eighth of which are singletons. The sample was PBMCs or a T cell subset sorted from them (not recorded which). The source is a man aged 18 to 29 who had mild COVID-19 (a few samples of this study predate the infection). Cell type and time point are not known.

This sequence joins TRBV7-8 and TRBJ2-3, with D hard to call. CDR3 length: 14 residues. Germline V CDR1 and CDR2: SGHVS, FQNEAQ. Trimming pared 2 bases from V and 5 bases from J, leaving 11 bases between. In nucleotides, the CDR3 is TGTGCCAGCAGCTTATCCAGGTTTGAAGATACGCAGTATTTT. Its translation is CASSLSRFEDTQYF.

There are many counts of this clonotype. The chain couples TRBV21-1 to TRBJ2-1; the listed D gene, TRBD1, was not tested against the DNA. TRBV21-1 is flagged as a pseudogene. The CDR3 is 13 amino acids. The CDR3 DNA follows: TGTGCCAGCAGCAAAGACAACAGGAATGAGCAGTTCTTC. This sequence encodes CASSKDNRNEQFF.

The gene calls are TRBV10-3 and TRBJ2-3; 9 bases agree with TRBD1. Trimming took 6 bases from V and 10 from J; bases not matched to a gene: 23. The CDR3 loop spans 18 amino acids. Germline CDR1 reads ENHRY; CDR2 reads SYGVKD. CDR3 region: CAISPGTGTSLLALAQYF. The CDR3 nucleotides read TGTGCCATCAGCCCCGGGACAGGGACCTCCCTGCTCGCCCTTGCGCAGTATTTT.

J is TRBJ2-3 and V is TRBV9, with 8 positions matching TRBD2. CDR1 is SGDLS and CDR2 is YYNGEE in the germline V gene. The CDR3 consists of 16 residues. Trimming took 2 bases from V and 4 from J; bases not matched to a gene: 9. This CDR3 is CASSVLGSGGPDTQYF. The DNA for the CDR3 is TGTGCCAGCAGCGTCCTCGGTTCGGGGGGGCCAGATACGCAGTATTTT.

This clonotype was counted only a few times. This chain's CDR3 is CASSMTGGGSEQYF. For the CDR3, the DNA is TGTGCCAGCAGCATGACAGGGGGAGGGTCCGAGCAGTACTTC. The chain employs TRBV6-5 and TRBJ2-7, with 9 bases that match TRBD1. Germline values: CDR1 MNHEY, CDR2 SVGAGI. The ends lost 6 bases at V and 6 bases at J; junction bases unmatched: 9. The CDR3 is 14 amino acids.

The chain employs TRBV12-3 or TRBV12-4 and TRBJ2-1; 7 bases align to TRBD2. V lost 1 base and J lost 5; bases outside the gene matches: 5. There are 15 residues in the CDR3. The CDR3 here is CASSLEVGGDNEQFF. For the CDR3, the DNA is TGTGCCAGCAGTTTAGAGGTGGGAGGGGACAATGAGCAGTTCTTC.

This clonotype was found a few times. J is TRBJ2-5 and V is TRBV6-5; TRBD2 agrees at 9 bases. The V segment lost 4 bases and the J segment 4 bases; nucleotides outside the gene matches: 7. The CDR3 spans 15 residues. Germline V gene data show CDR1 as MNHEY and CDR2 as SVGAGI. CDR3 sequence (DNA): TGTGCCAGCAGTTCGGGCGGGGGGGCAGCAGAGACCCAGTACTTC. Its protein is CASSSGGGAAETQYF.

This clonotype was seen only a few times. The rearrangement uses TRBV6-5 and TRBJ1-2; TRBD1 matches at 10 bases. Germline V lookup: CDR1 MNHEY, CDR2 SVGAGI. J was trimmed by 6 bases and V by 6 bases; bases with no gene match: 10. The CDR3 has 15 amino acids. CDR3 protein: CASRLPGQGFNGYTF. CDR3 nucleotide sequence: TGTGCCAGCAGACTTCCGGGACAGGGGTTTAATGGCTACACCTTC.

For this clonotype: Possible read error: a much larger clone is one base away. This CDR3 reads CASSQDQGPPPKDTQYF. CDR3 DNA: TGCGCCAGCAGCCAAGATCAGGGGCCTCCGCCAAAAGATACGCAGTATTTT. V is TRBV4-1 and J is TRBJ2-3, with TRBD1 as a possible D gene (6 bases). Germline CDR1 reads MGHRA; CDR2 reads YSYEKL. Trimming removed 0 bases from V and 5 bases from J, with 18 bases in between. The CDR3 sequence is 17 residues long.

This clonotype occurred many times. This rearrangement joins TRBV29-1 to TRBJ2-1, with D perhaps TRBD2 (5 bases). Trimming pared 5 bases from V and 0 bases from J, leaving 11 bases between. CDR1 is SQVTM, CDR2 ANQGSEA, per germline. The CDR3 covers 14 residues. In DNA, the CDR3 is TGCAGCGTTTCGGGATTGGCCTCCTACAATGAGCAGTTCTTC. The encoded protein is CSVSGLASYNEQFF.

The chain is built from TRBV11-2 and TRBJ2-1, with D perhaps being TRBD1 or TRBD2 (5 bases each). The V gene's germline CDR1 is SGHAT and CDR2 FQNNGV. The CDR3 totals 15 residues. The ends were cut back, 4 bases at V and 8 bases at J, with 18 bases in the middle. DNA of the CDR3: TGTGCCAGCAGCTCCCCCGGGACGGTGGCCCATGAGCAGTTCTTC. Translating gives CASSSPGTVAHEQFF.

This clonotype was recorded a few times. The CDR3 region has the DNA TGCGCCAGCAGTGAGCCTACTAGCGGGGCTTACAATGAGCAGTTCTTC. Translation: CASSEPTSGAYNEQFF. J is TRBJ2-1 and V is TRBV10-2; 10 bases match TRBD2. Germline V CDR1 and CDR2: WSHSY, SAAADI. V trimming: 2 bases; J trimming: 4 bases; junction bases outside the gene matches: 5. The CDR3 runs 16 residues.

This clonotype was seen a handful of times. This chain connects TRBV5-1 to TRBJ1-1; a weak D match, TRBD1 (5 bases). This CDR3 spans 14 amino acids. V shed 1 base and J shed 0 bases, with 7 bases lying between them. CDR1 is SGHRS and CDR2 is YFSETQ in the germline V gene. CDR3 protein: CASSLWGVNTEAFF. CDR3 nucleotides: TGCGCCAGCAGCTTGTGGGGGGTGAACACTGAAGCTTTCTTT.

DNA of the CDR3: TGCGCCAGCAGCTATACGACGGGGGCAAATCAGCCCCAGCATTTT. Its translation: CASSYTTGANQPQHF. The chain is built from TRBV5-1 and TRBJ1-5; TRBD1 might be the D (6 bases). The length of the CDR3 is 15 residues. The V end was cut by 3 bases, the J end by 4 bases, with 14 bases between. Germline V lookup: CDR1 SGHRS, CDR2 YFSETQ.

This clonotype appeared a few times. CDR3 region: CASSWDASGANVLTF. For the CDR3, the DNA is TGTGCCAGCAGTTGGGACGCCTCTGGGGCCAACGTCCTGACTTTC. This rearrangement joins TRBV27 to TRBJ2-6; D is tentatively TRBD1 or TRBD2 (5 bases each). In germline, CDR1 is MNHEY, CDR2 SMNVEV (reference sequence). This CDR3 is 15 amino acids long. The V and J ends lost 4 bases and 0 bases respectively, with 7 bases between them.

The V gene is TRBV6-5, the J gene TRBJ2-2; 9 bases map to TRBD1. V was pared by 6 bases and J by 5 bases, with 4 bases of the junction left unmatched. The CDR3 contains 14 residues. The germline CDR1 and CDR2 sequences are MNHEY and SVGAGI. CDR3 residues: CASRPGQGTGELFF. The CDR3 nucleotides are TGTGCCAGCAGGCCGGGACAGGGAACCGGGGAGCTGTTTTTT.

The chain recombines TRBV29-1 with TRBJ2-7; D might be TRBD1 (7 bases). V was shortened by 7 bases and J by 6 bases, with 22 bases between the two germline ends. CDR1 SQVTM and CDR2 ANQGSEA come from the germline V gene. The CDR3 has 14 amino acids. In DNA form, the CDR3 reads TGCAGCGGTGCGACAGGGTTCCCCGGGGGCGAGCAGTACTTC. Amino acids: CSGATGFPGGEQYF.

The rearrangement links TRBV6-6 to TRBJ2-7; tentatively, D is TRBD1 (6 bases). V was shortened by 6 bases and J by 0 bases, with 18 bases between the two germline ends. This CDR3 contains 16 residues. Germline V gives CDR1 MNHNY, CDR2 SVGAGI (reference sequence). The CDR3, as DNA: TGTGCCAGCAGCTTTCCCCGGGACAACAACTCCTACGAGCAGTACTTC. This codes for CASSFPRDNNSYEQYF.

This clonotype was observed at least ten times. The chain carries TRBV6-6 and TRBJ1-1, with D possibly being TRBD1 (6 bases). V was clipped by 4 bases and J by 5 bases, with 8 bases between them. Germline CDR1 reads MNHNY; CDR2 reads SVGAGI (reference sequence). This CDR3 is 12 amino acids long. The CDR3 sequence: CASSCTGTEAFF. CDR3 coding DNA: TGTGCCAGCAGTTGTACAGGGACTGAAGCTTTCTTT.

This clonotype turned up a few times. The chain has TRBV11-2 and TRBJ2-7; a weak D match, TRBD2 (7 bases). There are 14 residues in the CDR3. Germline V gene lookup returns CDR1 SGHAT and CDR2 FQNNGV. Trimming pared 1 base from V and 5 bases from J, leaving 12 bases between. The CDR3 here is CASSLVAGADEQYV. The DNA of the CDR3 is TGTGCCAGCAGCTTAGTGGCGGGGGCAGACGAGCAGTACGTC.

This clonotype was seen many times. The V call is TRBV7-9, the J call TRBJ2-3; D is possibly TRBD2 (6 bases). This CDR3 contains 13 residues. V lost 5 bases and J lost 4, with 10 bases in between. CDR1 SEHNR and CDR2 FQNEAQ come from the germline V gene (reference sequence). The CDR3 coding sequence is TGTGCCAGCAGCCCGGAGGGCCCAGATACGCAGTATTTT. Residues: CASSPEGPDTQYF.

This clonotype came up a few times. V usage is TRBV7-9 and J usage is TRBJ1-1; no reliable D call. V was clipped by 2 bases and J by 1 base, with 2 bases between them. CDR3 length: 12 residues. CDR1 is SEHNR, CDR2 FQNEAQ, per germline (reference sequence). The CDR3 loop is CASSLSNTEAFF. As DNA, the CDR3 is TGTGCCAGCAGCTTATCGAACACTGAAGCTTTCTTT.

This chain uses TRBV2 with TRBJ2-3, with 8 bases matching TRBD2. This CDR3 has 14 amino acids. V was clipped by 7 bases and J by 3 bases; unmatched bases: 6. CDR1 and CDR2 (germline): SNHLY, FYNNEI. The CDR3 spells CASNPGLGTDTQYF. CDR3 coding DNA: TGTGCCAGCAACCCGGGACTAGGGACAGATACGCAGTATTTT.

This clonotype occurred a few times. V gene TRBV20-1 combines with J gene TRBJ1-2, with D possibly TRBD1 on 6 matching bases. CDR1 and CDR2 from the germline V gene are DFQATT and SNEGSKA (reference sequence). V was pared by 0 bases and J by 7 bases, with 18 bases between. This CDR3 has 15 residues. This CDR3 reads CSARDVSLTGFGYTF. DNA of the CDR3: TGCAGTGCTAGAGATGTGTCATTAACAGGGTTTGGCTACACCTTC.

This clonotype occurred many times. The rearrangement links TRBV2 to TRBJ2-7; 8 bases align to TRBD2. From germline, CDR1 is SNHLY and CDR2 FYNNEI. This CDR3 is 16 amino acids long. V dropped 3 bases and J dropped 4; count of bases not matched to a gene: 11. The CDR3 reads CASSETLAGLRYEQYV. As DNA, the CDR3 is TGTGCCAGCAGTGAGACCCTAGCGGGTTTGCGTTACGAGCAGTACGTC.

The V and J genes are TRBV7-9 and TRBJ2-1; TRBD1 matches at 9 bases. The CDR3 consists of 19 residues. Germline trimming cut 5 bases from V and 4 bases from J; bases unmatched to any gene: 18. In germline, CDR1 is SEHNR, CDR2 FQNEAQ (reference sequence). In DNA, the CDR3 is TGTGCCAGCAGCCAATACAGGGGGCTGCCGGCCCGAAATTACAATGAGCAGTTCTTC. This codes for CASSQYRGLPARNYNEQFF.

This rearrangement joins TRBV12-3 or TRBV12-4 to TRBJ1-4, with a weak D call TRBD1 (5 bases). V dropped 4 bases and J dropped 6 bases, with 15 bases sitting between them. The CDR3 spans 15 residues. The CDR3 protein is CASSWDGTADEKLFF. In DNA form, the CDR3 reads TGTGCCAGCAGTTGGGACGGGACCGCGGATGAAAAACTGTTTTTT.

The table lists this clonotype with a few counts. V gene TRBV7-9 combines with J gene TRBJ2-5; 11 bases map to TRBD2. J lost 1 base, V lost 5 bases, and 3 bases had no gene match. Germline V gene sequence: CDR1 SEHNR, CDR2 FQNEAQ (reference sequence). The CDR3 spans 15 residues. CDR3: CASSLTSGGQETQYF. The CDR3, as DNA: TGTGCCAGCAGCCTCACTAGCGGGGGCCAAGAGACCCAGTACTTC.

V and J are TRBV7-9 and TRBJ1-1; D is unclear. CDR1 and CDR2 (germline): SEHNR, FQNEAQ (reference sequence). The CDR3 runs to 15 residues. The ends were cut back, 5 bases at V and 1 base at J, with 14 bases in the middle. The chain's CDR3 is CASSQVMGGNTEAFF. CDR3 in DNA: TGTGCCAGCAGCCAAGTCATGGGCGGGAACACTGAAGCTTTCTTT.

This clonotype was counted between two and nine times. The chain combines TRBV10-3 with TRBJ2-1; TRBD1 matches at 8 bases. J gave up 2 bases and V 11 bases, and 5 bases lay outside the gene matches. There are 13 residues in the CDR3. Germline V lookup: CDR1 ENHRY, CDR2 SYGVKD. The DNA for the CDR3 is TGTGCCCACCAGGGGGCCGCCTACAATGAGCAGTTCTTC. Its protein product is CAHQGAAYNEQFF.